What follows are 8 T cell receptor beta chains derived from one specimen sequenced in a study of shared clonotypes between healthy human individuals. In the naive CD8 group, cells lacked CD45RO and were positively selected for CCR7, so terminally differentiated effector memory CD45RA+ cells were left out. Libraries were prepared by immunoSEQ multiplex PCR; TCRdb keeps only in-frame clonotypes and omits some of them. The sample consists of around 2,100,000 clones, approximately 94% of them appearing once. Source material: naive CD8+ T cells sorted from blood. The receptors derive from a man aged 18-30 years in good health.

The chain recombines TRBV28 with TRBJ2-3, with 8 bases aligning to TRBD2. J was trimmed by 6 bases and V by 3 bases; bases with no gene match: 5. The CDR3 has 14 amino acids. Germline-derived CDR1 and CDR2 are MDHEN and SYDVKM. In nucleotides, the CDR3 is TGTGCCAGCAGTTTCTCGGGGGGGCTCGATACGCAGTATTTT. It codes for CASSFSGGLDTQYF.

The chain links TRBV27 to TRBJ2-3, with 7 bases fitting TRBD2. The germline CDR1 and CDR2 sequences are MNHEY and SMNVEV (reference sequence). J lost 5 bases, V lost 5 bases, and 4 bases had no gene match. The CDR3 runs 13 residues. CDR3 sequence reads: CASSPRGEDTQYF. CDR3 DNA sequence: TGTGCCAGCAGTCCCCGGGGGGAAGATACGCAGTATTTT.

The gene calls are TRBV11-2 and TRBJ2-1; D remains ambiguous. The V end lost 2 bases, the J end lost 2 bases, and 13 bases lay between the germline ends. Looked up from germline, CDR1 is SGHAT and CDR2 is FQNNGV. The CDR3 spans 16 residues. In DNA form, the CDR3 reads TGTGCCAGCAGCTTATGGGAAAGTAACCCCTACAATGAGCAGTTCTTC. Amino acids: CASSLWESNPYNEQFF. Complete variable domain (other parts from reference TRBV11-2 and TRBJ2-1): EAGVAQSPRYKIIEKRQSVAFWCNPISGHATLYWYQQILGQGPKLLIQFQNNGVVDDSQLPKDRFSAERLKGVDSTLKIQPAKLEDSAVYLCASSLWESNPYNEQFFGPGTRLTVL.

J is TRBJ1-5 and V is TRBV19, with D perhaps matching TRBD1 (6 bases). This CDR3 has 16 amino acids. Per the germline V gene, CDR1 is LNHDA and CDR2 is SQIVND (reference sequence). V was cut by 5 bases and J by 11 bases, with 25 bases left in between. CDR3 loop: CASSSHRVEVFRSQHF. In DNA form, the CDR3 reads TGTGCCAGTAGTTCACACAGGGTAGAGGTTTTTAGGTCCCAGCATTTT.

V gene TRBV27 combines with J gene TRBJ1-5; possible D gene TRBD1, 5 bases. Trimming left V 3 bases short and J 9 bases short, with 9 bases between. Germline CDR1 reads MNHEY; CDR2 reads SMNVEV (reference sequence). This CDR3 spans 12 amino acids. The DNA of the CDR3 is TGTGCCAGCAGTTTTGGGAGGGGGCCCCAGCATTTT. As protein: CASSFGRGPQHF.

V gene TRBV5-6 combines with J gene TRBJ2-7; TRBD2 is a possible D gene (6 bases). The CDR3 totals 16 residues. Germline-derived CDR1 and CDR2 are SGHDT and YYEEEE. Trimming pared 5 bases from V and 2 bases from J, leaving 20 bases between. The CDR3 is CASSRDGLPAAYEQYF. CDR3 nucleotides: TGTGCCAGCAGTCGAGATGGACTACCTGCCGCCTACGAGCAGTACTTC.

The chain combines TRBV6-1 with TRBJ1-6, with 8 bases identical to TRBD1. This CDR3 contains 13 residues. Losses at the gene ends were 10 bases for V and 8 bases for J; bases not matched to a gene: 7. Germline V CDR1 and CDR2: MNHNS, SASEGT. The CDR3, as DNA: TGTGCCACCCGCGGACAGGGAGATTCACCCCTCCACTTT. Translation gives CATRGQGDSPLHF.

The chain combines TRBV19 with TRBJ2-1, with D perhaps TRBD2 (6 bases). CDR3 size: 12 residues. The germline V gene encodes CDR1 LNHDA and CDR2 SQIVND (reference sequence). The V gene lost 8 bases and the J gene lost 7 bases, with 12 bases spanning the gap. The CDR3, as DNA: TGTGCCAGTGGCCCGGGGGAAAATGAGCAGTTCTTC. Residues: CASGPGENEQFF.